This T cell receptor beta chain was identified during a study of T cells in Graves' hyperthyroidism and ophthalmopathy. Across the whole study: At initial diagnosis, before any treatment had begun, peripheral blood was obtained. Study-level findings and limits: Most thyroid clonotypes with frequency above 0.001 were detected in blood.

This clonotype was observed many times. The antigen remains unidentified. RNA transcripts gave rise to amplified TCR beta CDR3 regions. An initial round of RT-PCR targeting the TCR CDR3 relied on the HTBI primer set. TCRdb independently ran MiXCR on the multiplex PCR reads; one entry per CDR3 protein. Altogether hundreds of thousands of distinct CDR3 sequences are present, approximately 40% being singletons, with the ten largest covering about 9%. The CDR3 is made up of 12 amino acids. Germline values: CDR1 SQVTM, CDR2 ANQGSEA. V lost 5 bases, J lost 6 bases, and 4 bases stayed unmatched. The rearrangement joins TRBV29-1 to TRBJ2-5, with 9 positions matching TRBD1. This receptor was identified in a man between 18 and 35 years old with Graves' hyperthyroidism. Material for sequencing was blood. CDR3 in DNA: TGCAGCGTTACGGGACAGGGACAGACCCAGTACTTC. As protein: CSVTGQGQTQYF.